The 21 T cell receptor beta chains given below trace back to one sample, sequenced in a study of shared clonotypes between healthy human individuals. Using immunoSEQ multiplex PCR, the repertoire was profiled, and TCRdb retains in-frame clones only, with some absent. The sample yields 2 million to 2.5 million clones, roughly 94% seen once. The material sequenced was naive CD4+ T cells sorted from blood. Subset reported: CD45RA+ positively selected. The receptor source for this set is a young man in good health.

The chain combines TRBV29-1 with TRBJ1-1, with 7 nucleotides matching TRBD1. CDR1 is SQVTM, CDR2 ANQGSEA, per germline. This CDR3 comprises 13 residues. The CDR3 DNA is TGCAGTTCCCGGGACAGAGGGAACACTGAAGCTTTCTTT. This translates into CSSRDRGNTEAFF. Using reference TRBV29-1 and TRBJ1-1 for the parts outside the CDR3, the full variable domain is SAVISQKPSRDICQRGTSLTIQCQVDSQVTMMFWYRQQPGQSLTLIATANQGSEATYESGFVIDKFPISRPNLTFSTLTVSNMSPEDSSIYLCSSRDRGNTEAFFGQGTRLTVV.

The chain uses TRBV7-2 and TRBJ2-7; the D gene is possibly TRBD1 (6 bases). The V gene's germline CDR1 is SGHTA and CDR2 FQGNSA. Trimming left V 5 bases short and J 3 bases short, with 17 bases between. CDR3 length: 15 amino acids. CDR3 amino acids: CASSLTGQTLYEQYF. CDR3 nucleotide sequence: TGTGCCAGCAGCCTAACTGGACAGACCCTCTACGAGCAGTACTTC.

This clone was observed a single time. The chain couples TRBV9 to TRBJ2-5; D possibly corresponds to TRBD2 (6 bases). Deletions cut 0 bases from V and 0 bases from J, with 15 bases between. CDR1 is SGDLS, CDR2 YYNGEE, per germline. The CDR3 has 17 residues. The CDR3 sequence: CASSVATSGGDQETQYF. CDR3 nucleotide sequence: TGTGCCAGCAGCGTAGCTACAAGTGGAGGGGACCAAGAGACCCAGTACTTC.

This clone was seen a single time. The CDR3 loop is CATSASGGDTQYF. DNA of the CDR3: TGTGCCACATCAGCCTCTGGAGGAGATACGCAGTATTTT. The chain uses TRBV18 and TRBJ2-3, with D maybe TRBD2 (5 bases). The germline V gene has CDR1 KGHSH and CDR2 LQKENI. The CDR3 has 13 residues. V gave up 10 bases and J gave up 5 bases, with 16 bases separating them. Looking up the rest from reference TRBV18 and TRBJ2-3 gives the full variable domain: NAGVMQNPRHLVRRRGQEARLRCSPMKGHSHVYWYRQLPEEGLKFMVYLQKENIIDESGMPKERFSAEFPKEGPSILRIQQVVRGDSAAYFCATSASGGDTQYFGPGTRLTVL.

J is TRBJ2-1 and V is TRBV7-2; 9 bases are a match to TRBD2. The J segment lost 4 bases and the V segment lost 2 bases, leaving 6 bases of the junction unmatched. The CDR3 has 16 amino acids. Per germline, CDR1 SGHTA and CDR2 FQGNSA. For the CDR3, the DNA is TGTGCCAGCAGCTTATTCCCTAGCGGGGTATACAATGAGCAGTTCTTC. This gives the protein CASSLFPSGVYNEQFF.

This chain connects TRBV7-2 to TRBJ2-7; D is tentatively TRBD1 or TRBD2 (5 bases each). V was pared by 1 base and J by 2 bases, with 18 bases between. Germline-derived CDR1 and CDR2 are SGHTA and FQGNSA. The CDR3 length is 17 residues. CDR3 in DNA: TGTGCCAGCAGCTTAGGAAGTCGGTGGGGGTCCCCCTACGAGCAGTACTTC. This codes for CASSLGSRWGSPYEQYF.

Here the CDR3 reads CATSRDLQGNGSPLHF. The CDR3 region has the DNA TGTGCCACCAGCAGAGACTTACAGGGTAATGGTTCACCCCTCCACTTT. The genes are TRBV15 and TRBJ1-6; D is possibly TRBD1 (6 bases). Germline V gives CDR1 LNHNV, CDR2 YYDKDF (reference sequence). This CDR3 spans 16 amino acids. Deletions cut 0 bases from V and 9 bases from J, with 15 bases between. The full variable domain, in which reference TRBV15 and TRBJ1-6 provide the parts outside the CDR3, is DAMVIQNPRYQVTQFGKPVTLSCSQTLNHNVMYWYQQKSSQAPKLLFHYYDKDFNNEADTPDNFQSRRPNTSFCFLDIRSPGLGDTAMYLCATSRDLQGNGSPLHFGNGTRLTVT.

The V and J genes are TRBV28 and TRBJ1-5, with 7 bases aligning to TRBD1. From germline, CDR1 is MDHEN and CDR2 SYDVKM. CDR3 length equals 15 residues. V was clipped by 5 bases and J by 3 bases; unmatched bases: 7. Written as DNA, the CDR3 is TGTGCCAGCAGTGCGCCGGACAGGTACAATCAGCCCCAGCATTTT. It yields the protein CASSAPDRYNQPQHF.

V is TRBV19 and J is TRBJ1-2; 7 nucleotides align to TRBD1. This CDR3 spans 17 amino acids. Trimming at V came to 0 bases and at J to 4 bases, leaving 11 bases not matched to a gene. Per germline, CDR1 LNHDA and CDR2 SQIVND (reference sequence). The CDR3 reads CASSIDPPTGRTYGYTF. In DNA form, the CDR3 reads TGTGCCAGTAGTATAGACCCTCCGACAGGGCGAACCTATGGCTACACCTTC.

A note on this clone: Other nucleotide sequences in the sample specify the same CDR3. The chain links TRBV7-9 to TRBJ2-2; D might be TRBD1 or TRBD2, each matching 5 bases. Trimming pared 6 bases from V and 0 bases from J, leaving 14 bases between. This CDR3 comprises 16 residues. Germline V gene sequence: CDR1 SEHNR, CDR2 FQNEAQ (reference sequence). Here the CDR3 reads CASSLRGPTNTGELFF. The CDR3 bases are TGTGCCAGCAGTTTGAGGGGTCCCACGAACACCGGGGAGCTGTTTTTT.

This clone occurred a few times. This sequence joins TRBV6-6 and TRBJ1-5; D may be TRBD1 (5 bases). CDR1 is MNHNY, CDR2 SVGAGI, per germline (reference sequence). The CDR3 loop spans 11 amino acids. Between the trimmed V and J ends, which lost 4 bases and 7 bases, there was a span of 5 bases. The CDR3 DNA follows: TGTGCCAGCAGTTCAGGGCAGCCCCAGCATTTT. This translates into CASSSGQPQHF.

V usage is TRBV6-5 and J usage is TRBJ2-7; 13 bases are a match to TRBD2. Germline V gene sequence: CDR1 MNHEY, CDR2 SVGAGI. This CDR3 is 16 amino acids long. V shed 4 bases and J 5 bases; nucleotides not matched to a gene: 8. The DNA of the CDR3 is TGTGCCAGCAGTTCCTTACTAGCGGGAGGGCCGCACGAGCAGTACTTC. The encoded protein is CASSSLLAGGPHEQYF.

This sequence joins TRBV6-1 and TRBJ1-4, with 7 bases that match TRBD1. CDR1 and CDR2 (germline): MNHNS, SASEGT. V was pared by 9 bases and J by 7 bases, with 8 bases of the junction left unmatched. The CDR3 loop spans 13 amino acids. The CDR3, as DNA: TGTGCCAGTACTGAAGCAGGGGGTGAAAAACTGTTTTTT. Translating gives CASTEAGGEKLFF.

As regards this clone: At the DNA level, this CDR3 is encoded by other sequences in the same sample as well. The chain has TRBV5-1 and TRBJ2-2, with TRBD2 matching over 8 bases. J was trimmed by 0 bases and V by 0 bases; bases with no gene match: 1. Germline values: CDR1 SGHRS, CDR2 YFSETQ. This CDR3 has 16 amino acids. The CDR3 loop is CASSLVLAANTGELFF. The CDR3 region has the DNA TGCGCCAGCAGCTTGGTACTAGCGGCGAACACCGGGGAGCTGTTTTTT. Together with reference TRBV5-1 and TRBJ2-2, the CDR3 gives the full variable domain: KAGVTQTPRYLIKTRGQQVTLSCSPISGHRSVSWYQQTPGQGLQFLFEYFSETQRNKGNFPGRFSGRQFSNSRSEMNVSTLELGDSALYLCASSLVLAANTGELFFGEGSRLTVL.

This chain joins TRBV6-5 and TRBJ1-1; D not certain. Trimming removed 2 bases at V and 1 base at J, with 11 bases between. CDR3 length equals 15 residues. Germline CDR1 is MNHEY and CDR2 is SVGAGI. CDR3 sequence: CASSYGPTPNTEAFF. The DNA of the CDR3 is TGTGCCAGCAGTTACGGACCGACACCGAACACTGAAGCTTTCTTT.

This rearrangement joins TRBV2 to TRBJ2-2; D gene ambiguous. This CDR3 has 13 amino acids. CDR1 is SNHLY and CDR2 is FYNNEI in the germline V gene. V dropped 8 bases and J dropped 4 bases, with 11 bases sitting between them. As DNA, the CDR3 is TGTGCCAGCCTACGAGAGGTCACCGGGGAGCTGTTTTTT. It codes for CASLREVTGELFF.

To note about this clone: Different DNA sequences within this sample yield the same CDR3. The genes are TRBV10-3 and TRBJ1-2; TRBD1 might be the D (5 bases). V was pared by 4 bases and J by 3 bases, with 9 bases between. The CDR3 contains 13 residues. CDR1 ENHRY and CDR2 SYGVKD come from the germline V gene. In DNA, the CDR3 is TGTGCCATCAGTGGGCAGGGCGACTATGGCTACACCTTC. Residues: CAISGQGDYGYTF.

The chain uses TRBV27 and TRBJ2-4; either TRBD1 or TRBD2 may fit D (5 bases each). The ends were cut back, 5 bases at V and 0 bases at J, with 11 bases in the middle. The CDR3 is made up of 15 amino acids. Germline lookup yields CDR1 MNHEY and CDR2 SMNVEV (reference sequence). CDR3 in amino acids: CASSKGTLAKNIQYF. In DNA, the CDR3 is TGTGCCAGCAGTAAGGGGACGTTAGCCAAAAACATTCAGTACTTC.

The rearrangement joins TRBV6-1 to TRBJ1-2, with a weak D call TRBD1 (6 bases). V shed 8 bases and J shed 0 bases, with 13 bases lying between them. The V gene's germline CDR1 is MNHNS and CDR2 SASEGT. The CDR3 runs to 14 residues. The DNA for the CDR3 is TGTGCCAGCGGGAGACAGGCCGCTAACTATGGCTACACCTTC. The encoded protein is CASGRQAANYGYTF.

V gene TRBV19 combines with J gene TRBJ1-5; D possibly corresponds to TRBD1 (5 bases). This CDR3 is 12 amino acids long. Germline loops: CDR1 LNHDA, CDR2 SQIVND (reference sequence). Trimming stripped 5 bases from V and 7 bases from J, with 9 bases between. Here the CDR3 DNA reads TGTGCCAGTAGTGGGGCGGGACAGCCCCAGCATTTT. This codes for CASSGAGQPQHF.

The J gene is TRBJ1-4, the V gene TRBV6-5; the D is unclear. The germline CDR1 and CDR2 sequences are MNHEY and SVGAGI. V was clipped by 5 bases and J by 6 bases, with 7 bases between them. The CDR3 length is 12 residues. The CDR3 DNA is TGTGCCAGCAGTAGAAGGGATGAAAAACTGTTTTTT. Amino acid sequence: CASSRRDEKLFF.